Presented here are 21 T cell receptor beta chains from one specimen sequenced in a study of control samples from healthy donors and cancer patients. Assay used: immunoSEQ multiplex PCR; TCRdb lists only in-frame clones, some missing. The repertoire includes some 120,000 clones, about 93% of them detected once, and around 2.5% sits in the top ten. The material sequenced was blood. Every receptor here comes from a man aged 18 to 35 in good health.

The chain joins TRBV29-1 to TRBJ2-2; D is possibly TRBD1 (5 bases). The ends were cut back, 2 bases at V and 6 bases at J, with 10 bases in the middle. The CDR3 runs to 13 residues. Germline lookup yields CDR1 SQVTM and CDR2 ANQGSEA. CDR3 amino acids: CSVETQVPGELFF. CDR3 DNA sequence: TGCAGCGTTGAAACACAGGTACCCGGGGAGCTGTTTTTT.

CDR3 DNA: TGCGCCAGCAGCCCGTACCCGGGGCAGGGGCGCGAAAAACTGTTTTTT. Translated: CASSPYPGQGREKLFF. The chain employs TRBV4-1 and TRBJ1-4, with D tentatively TRBD1 (6 bases). Trimming cost V 4 bases and J 8 bases, with 20 bases left between them. Germline values: CDR1 MGHRA, CDR2 YSYEKL. The CDR3 runs to 16 residues.

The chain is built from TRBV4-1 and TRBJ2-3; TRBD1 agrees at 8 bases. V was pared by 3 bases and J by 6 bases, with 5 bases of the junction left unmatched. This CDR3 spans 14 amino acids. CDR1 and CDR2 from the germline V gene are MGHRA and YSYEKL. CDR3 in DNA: TGCGCCAGCAGCCAGCGACAGGGGCTGGATACGCAGTATTTT. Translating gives CASSQRQGLDTQYF.

The CDR3 coding sequence is TGCAGCGTTCGAGCGGGTCCTCGGGAGCAGTTCTTC. Its translation: CSVRAGPREQFF. V usage is TRBV29-1 and J usage is TRBJ2-1; the D gene is possibly TRBD2 (6 bases). Trimming stripped 5 bases from V and 10 bases from J, with 15 bases between. The V gene's germline CDR1 is SQVTM and CDR2 ANQGSEA. CDR3 length equals 12 residues.

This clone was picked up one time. This chain's CDR3 is CASSVENTHGEQFF. Here the CDR3 DNA reads TGTGCCAGCAGCGTAGAGAATACCCACGGTGAGCAGTTCTTC. This chain connects TRBV9 to TRBJ2-1; D not resolved. The CDR3 is 14 residues long. Germline V gene data show CDR1 as SGDLS and CDR2 as YYNGEE. V was pared by 0 bases and J by 9 bases, with 13 bases between.

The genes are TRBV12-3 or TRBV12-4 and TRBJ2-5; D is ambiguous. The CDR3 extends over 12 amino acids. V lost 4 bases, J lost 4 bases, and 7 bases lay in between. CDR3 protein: CASSYIRETQYF. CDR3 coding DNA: TGTGCCAGCAGTTACATTAGAGAGACCCAGTACTTC.

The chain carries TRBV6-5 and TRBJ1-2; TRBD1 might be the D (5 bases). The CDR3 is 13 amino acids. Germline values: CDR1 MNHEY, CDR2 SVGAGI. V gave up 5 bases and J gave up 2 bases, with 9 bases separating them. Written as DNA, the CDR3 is TGTGCCAGCAGTCCCGACAGAAACTATGGCTACACCTTC. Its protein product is CASSPDRNYGYTF.

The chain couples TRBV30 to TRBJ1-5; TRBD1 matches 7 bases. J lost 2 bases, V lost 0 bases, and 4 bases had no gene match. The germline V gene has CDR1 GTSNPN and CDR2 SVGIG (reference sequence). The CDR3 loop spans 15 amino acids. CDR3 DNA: TGTGCCTGGAGTGTAGAAGGGGGCGGCAATCAGCCCCAGCATTTT. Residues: CAWSVEGGGNQPQHF.

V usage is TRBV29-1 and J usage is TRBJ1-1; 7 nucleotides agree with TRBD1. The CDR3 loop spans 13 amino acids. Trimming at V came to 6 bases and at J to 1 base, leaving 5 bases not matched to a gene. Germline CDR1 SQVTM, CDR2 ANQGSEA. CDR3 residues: CSVEGQQNTEAFF. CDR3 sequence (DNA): TGCAGCGTGGAGGGACAGCAGAACACTGAAGCTTTCTTT.

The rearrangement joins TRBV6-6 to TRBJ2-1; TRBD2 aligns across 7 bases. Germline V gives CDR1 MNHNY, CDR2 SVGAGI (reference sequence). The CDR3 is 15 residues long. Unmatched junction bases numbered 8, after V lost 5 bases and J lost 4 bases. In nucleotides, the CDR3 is TGTGCCAGCAGTCCTGCGGGAGTGAGGTACAATGAGCAGTTCTTC. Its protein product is CASSPAGVRYNEQFF.

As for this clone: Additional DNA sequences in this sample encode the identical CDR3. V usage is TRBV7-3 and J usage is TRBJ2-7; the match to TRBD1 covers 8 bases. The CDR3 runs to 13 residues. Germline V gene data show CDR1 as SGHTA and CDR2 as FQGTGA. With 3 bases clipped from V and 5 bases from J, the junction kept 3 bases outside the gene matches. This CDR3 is CASSFTGGDEQYF. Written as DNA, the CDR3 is TGTGCCAGCAGCTTTACAGGGGGTGACGAGCAGTACTTC.

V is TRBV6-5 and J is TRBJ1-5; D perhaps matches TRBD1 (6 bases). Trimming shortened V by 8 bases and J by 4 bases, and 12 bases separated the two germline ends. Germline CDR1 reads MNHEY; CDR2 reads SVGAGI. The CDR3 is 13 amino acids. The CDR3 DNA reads TGTGCCAGCTTAGAAGGGGGTAATCAGCCCCAGCATTTT. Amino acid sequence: CASLEGGNQPQHF.

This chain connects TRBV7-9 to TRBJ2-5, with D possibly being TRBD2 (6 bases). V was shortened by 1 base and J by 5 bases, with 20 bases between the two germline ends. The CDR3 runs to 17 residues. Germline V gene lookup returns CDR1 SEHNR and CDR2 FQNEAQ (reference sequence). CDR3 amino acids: CASSLDVTSGFMETQYF. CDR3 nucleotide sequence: TGTGCCAGCAGCTTAGATGTGACTAGTGGTTTTATGGAGACCCAGTACTTC.

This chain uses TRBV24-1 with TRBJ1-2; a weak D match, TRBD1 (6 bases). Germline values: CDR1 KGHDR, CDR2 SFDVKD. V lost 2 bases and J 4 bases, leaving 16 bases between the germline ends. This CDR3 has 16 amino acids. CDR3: CATSDSQTGKFYGYTF. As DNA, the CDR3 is TGTGCCACCAGTGATTCGCAGACAGGCAAATTCTATGGCTACACCTTC.

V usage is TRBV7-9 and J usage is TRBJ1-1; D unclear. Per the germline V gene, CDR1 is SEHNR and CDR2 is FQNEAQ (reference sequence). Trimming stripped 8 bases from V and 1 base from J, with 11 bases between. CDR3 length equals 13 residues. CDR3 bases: TGTGCCAGCGGAAGGGAAACGAACACTGAAGCTTTCTTT. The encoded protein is CASGRETNTEAFF. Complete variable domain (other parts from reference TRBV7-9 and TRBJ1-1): DTGVSQNPRHKITKRGQNVTFRCDPISEHNRLYWYRQTLGQGPEFLTYFQNEAQLEKSRLLSDRFSAERPKGSFSTLEIQRTEQGDSAMYLCASGRETNTEAFFGQGTRLTVV.

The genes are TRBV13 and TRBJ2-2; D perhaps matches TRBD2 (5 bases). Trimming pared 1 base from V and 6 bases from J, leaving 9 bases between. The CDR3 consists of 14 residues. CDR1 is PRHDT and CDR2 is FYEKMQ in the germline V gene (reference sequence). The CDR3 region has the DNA TGTGCCAGCAGCTTAGTGAGGGAGCCCGGGGAGCTGTTTTTT. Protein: CASSLVREPGELFF.

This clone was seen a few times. Written as DNA, the CDR3 is TGTGCCAGCAGTTTCCCAGGGGGCACCATATATTTT. Its translation is CASSFPGGTIYF. The chain uses TRBV12-3 or TRBV12-4 and TRBJ1-3; 7 bases map to TRBD1. The CDR3 spans 12 residues. Losses at the gene ends were 3 bases for V and 9 bases for J; bases not matched to a gene: 2.

The CDR3 DNA follows: TGTGCCACCAGCAGAGTAGATGACAGCCAAGAGACCCAGTACTTC. This encodes CATSRVDDSQETQYF. This chain uses TRBV15 with TRBJ2-5; possibly TRBD1 for D (5 bases). The CDR3 is made up of 15 amino acids. Trimming shortened V by 1 base and J by 1 base, and 10 bases separated the two germline ends. From germline, CDR1 is LNHNV and CDR2 YYDKDF (reference sequence).

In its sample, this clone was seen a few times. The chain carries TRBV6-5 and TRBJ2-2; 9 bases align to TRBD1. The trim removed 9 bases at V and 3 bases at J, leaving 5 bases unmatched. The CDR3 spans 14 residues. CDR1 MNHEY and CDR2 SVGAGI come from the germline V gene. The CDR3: CASSGDRDTGELFF. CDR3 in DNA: TGTGCCAGTTCAGGGGACAGGGACACCGGGGAGCTGTTTTTT.

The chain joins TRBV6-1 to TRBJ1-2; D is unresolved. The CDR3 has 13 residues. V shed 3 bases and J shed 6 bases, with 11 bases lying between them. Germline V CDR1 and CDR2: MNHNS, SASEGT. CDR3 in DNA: TGTGCCAGCAGTGATAATTTCAGTCATGGCTACACCTTC. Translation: CASSDNFSHGYTF.

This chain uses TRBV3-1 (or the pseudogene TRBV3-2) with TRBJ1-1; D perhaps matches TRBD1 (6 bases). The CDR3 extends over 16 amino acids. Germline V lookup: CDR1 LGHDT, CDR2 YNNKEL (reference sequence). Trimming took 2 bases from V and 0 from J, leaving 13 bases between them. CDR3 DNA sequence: TGTGCCAGCAGCCAATTACGGGGGGGCATGAACACTGAAGCTTTCTTT. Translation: CASSQLRGGMNTEAFF.